This TCR beta chain was obtained from a study of regulatory T cells in long-lasting Graves disease. Regarding the study as a whole: Persistent disease showed a preference for TRBV28, TRBJ1-2 and TRBJ2-5.

Specified time point: newly diagnosed GD, antithyroid drugs for less than 3 months. The TCR library was made from RNA extracted from PBMCs. Patients all came to the study from an endocrinology department in Xi'an, China. Arm-PCR of CDR3 regions and iRepertoire HTBI primers were the basis on which TCR beta libraries were built. TCRdb re-derived calls from the multiplex PCR reads in MiXCR, one entry per CDR3 protein. Of roughly 420,000 distinct CDR3 sequences in the sample, 15% to 17% were seen once. About this clonotype: The antigen is not known. A far larger clone is a single base away, which makes a read error likely.

The CDR3 extends over 16 amino acids. Germline CDR1 reads SGHAT; CDR2 reads FQNNGV. The origin of this receptor is a female donor with Graves disease. The sample consisted of peripheral blood mononuclear cells (PBMCs), taken at new diagnosis, from a patient treated with antithyroid drugs. The V and J genes are TRBV11-2 and TRBJ2-3; 15 bases agree with TRBD2. The better agreement between TRBJ2-1 and the DNA end casts doubt on the J call. The CDR3 nucleotides read TGTGCCAGCAGCTTTGAGGGGGGACTAGCGGGAGGTGAGCAGTTCTTC. Protein product: CASSFEGGLAGGEQFF.